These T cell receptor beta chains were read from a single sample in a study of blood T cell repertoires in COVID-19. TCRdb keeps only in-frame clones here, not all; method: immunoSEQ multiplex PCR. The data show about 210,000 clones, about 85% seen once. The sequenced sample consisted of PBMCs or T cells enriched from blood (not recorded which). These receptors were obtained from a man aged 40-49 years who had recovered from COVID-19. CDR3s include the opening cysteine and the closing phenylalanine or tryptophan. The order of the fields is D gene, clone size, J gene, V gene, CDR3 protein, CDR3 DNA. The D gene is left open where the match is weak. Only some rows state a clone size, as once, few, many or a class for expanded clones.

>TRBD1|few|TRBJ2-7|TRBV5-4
CASSSGQGPAYEQYF
TGTGCCAGCAGCTCCGGACAGGGGCCAGCCTACGAGCAGTACTTC
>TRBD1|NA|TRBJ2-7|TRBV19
CASRGSGTGNYEQYF
TGTGCCAGCCGCGGGTCGGGGACAGGTAACTACGAGCAGTACTTC
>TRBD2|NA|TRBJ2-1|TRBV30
CAWSPGLLAGGGEQFF
TGTGCCTGGAGTCCAGGGTTACTAGCGGGAGGAGGTGAGCAGTTCTTC
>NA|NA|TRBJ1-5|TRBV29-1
CSVEQGGASGQPQHF
TGCAGCGTTGAACAGGGTGGGGCTTCGGGTCAGCCCCAGCATTTT
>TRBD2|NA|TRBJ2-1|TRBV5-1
CASSSSGNYNEQFF
TGCGCCAGCAGCTCTAGCGGGAATTACAATGAGCAGTTCTTC
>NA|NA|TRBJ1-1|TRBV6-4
CASSDSRGNTEAFF
TGTGCCAGCAGTGACTCAAGGGGTAACACTGAAGCTTTCTTT
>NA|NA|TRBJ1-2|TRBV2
CASSEEQSYGYTF
TGTGCCAGCAGTGAAGAACAGAGCTATGGCTACACCTTC
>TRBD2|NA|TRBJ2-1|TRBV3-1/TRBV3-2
CASSPPGGNNEQFF
TGTGCCAGCAGCCCCCCCGGGGGGAACAATGAGCAGTTCTTC
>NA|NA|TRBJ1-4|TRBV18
CASSYQGSQSNEKLFF
TGTGCCAGCTCTTACCAGGGGAGCCAATCTAATGAAAAACTGTTTTTT
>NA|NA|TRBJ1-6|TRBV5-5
CASSLGPSSYNSPLHF
TGTGCCAGCAGCTTGGGCCCTAGCTCCTATAATTCACCCCTCCACTTT
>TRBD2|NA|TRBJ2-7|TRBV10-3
CAISEGLAGTYEQYF
TGTGCCATCAGCGAGGGACTAGCGGGAACCTACGAGCAGTACTTC
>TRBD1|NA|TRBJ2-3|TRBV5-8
CASSFGTAHTDTQYF
TGTGCCAGCAGCTTTGGGACAGCACACACAGATACGCAGTATTTT
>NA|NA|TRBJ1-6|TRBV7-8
CASSFFSAGSSYNSPLHF
TGTGCCAGCAGCTTTTTCTCGGCCGGGAGCTCCTATAATTCACCCCTCCACTTT
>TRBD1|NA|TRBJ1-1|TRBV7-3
CASSYRQGTEAFF
TGTGCCAGCAGCTACCGACAGGGCACTGAAGCTTTCTTT
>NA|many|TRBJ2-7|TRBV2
CASSDHAIPYEQYF
TGTGCCAGCAGTGACCACGCGATTCCCTACGAGCAGTACTTC
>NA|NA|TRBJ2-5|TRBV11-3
CASSLSLQGTQYF
TGTGCCAGCAGCTTATCGTTACAGGGGACCCAGTACTTC
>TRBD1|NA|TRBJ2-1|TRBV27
CASSFQQGAGEQFF
TGTGCCAGCAGTTTTCAGCAGGGGGCTGGTGAGCAGTTCTTC
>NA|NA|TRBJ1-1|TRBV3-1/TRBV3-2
CASSPHARTGSEAFF
TGTGCCAGCAGCCCTCACGCCAGAACAGGGTCGGAAGCTTTCTTT
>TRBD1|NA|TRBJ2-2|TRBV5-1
CASSQRQGATGELFF
TGCGCCAGCAGCCAGAGACAGGGGGCGACCGGGGAGCTGTTTTTT
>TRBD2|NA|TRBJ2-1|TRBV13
CASSPWGSSGGYNEQFF
TGTGCCAGCAGCCCTTGGGGCTCTAGCGGGGGGTACAATGAGCAGTTCTTC
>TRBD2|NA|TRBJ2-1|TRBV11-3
CASAAREGVSNEQFF
TGTGCCAGCGCGGCCAGGGAGGGTGTGTCCAATGAGCAGTTCTTC
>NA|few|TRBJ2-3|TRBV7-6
CASSLEFGAYTDTQYF
TGTGCCAGCAGCTTAGAATTTGGTGCCTACACAGATACGCAGTATTTT
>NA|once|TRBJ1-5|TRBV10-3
CAISDSGGEPQHF
TGTGCCATCAGTGATTCTGGAGGGGAGCCCCAGCATTTT
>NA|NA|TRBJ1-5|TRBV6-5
CASRSEPTSNQPQHF
TGTGCCAGCCGATCGGAGCCAACTAGCAATCAGCCCCAGCATTTT
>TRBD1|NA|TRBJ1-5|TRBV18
CASSPRQGGNQPQHF
TGTGCCAGCTCACCACGACAGGGGGGCAATCAGCCCCAGCATTTT
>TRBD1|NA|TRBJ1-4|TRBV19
CASSSGTVYEKLFF
TGTGCCAGTAGTTCCGGGACAGTGTATGAAAAACTGTTTTTT
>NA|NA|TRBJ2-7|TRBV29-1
CSAGHGAYEQYF
TGCAGCGCGGGGCACGGGGCCTACGAGCAGTACTTC
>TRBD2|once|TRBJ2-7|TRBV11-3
CASSLGVAGGFYEQYF
TGTGCCAGCAGCTTAGGTGTAGCGGGAGGTTTCTACGAGCAGTACTTC
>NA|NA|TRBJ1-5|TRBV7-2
CASSLVSGYSNQPQHF
TGTGCCAGCAGCTTGGTTTCGGGGTATAGCAATCAGCCCCAGCATTTT
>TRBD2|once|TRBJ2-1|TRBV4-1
CASRTSGSSEQFF
TGCGCCAGCAGAACTAGCGGGAGTTCTGAGCAGTTCTTC
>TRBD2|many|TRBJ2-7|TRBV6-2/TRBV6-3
CASSWTSGEQYF
TGTGCCAGCAGTTGGACTAGCGGCGAGCAGTACTTC
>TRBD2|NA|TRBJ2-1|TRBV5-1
CASSLGTSMPNEQFF
TGCGCCAGCAGCTTGGGGACTAGCATGCCTAATGAGCAGTTCTTC